The clone carrying this T cell receptor (beta chain) was observed at least ten times. Its matching antigen is unknown. This sample is part of a study of regulatory T cells in long-lasting Graves disease. Notes on the study in general: Sample size was small, which may have lowered accuracy. Whereas nearly 1,000 public clonotypes were shared by new patients, persistent patients shared more, at some 3,000. Less diverse TCR repertoires were seen in persistent Graves' patients than in newly diagnosed ones.

Arm-PCR of CDR3 regions and iRepertoire HTBI primers were the basis on which TCR beta libraries were built. TCRdb redid the calling of the multiplex PCR reads with MiXCR, one entry per CDR3 protein. The table records 400,000 to 450,000 distinct CDR3 sequences, about 20% of them present only once. Documented time point: persistent/refractory GD, antithyroid drugs over 5 years with positive TRAb. RNA isolated from PBMCs was used to make the TCR library. Source: peripheral blood mononuclear cells (PBMCs), taken when the disease was refractory, from a patient treated with antithyroid drugs. This TCR was sampled from a female donor with Graves disease.

The CDR3 sequence: CASSLGPRNEQYF. CDR3 bases: TGTGCCAGCAGTTTGGGACCGCGGAACGAGCAGTACTTC. The J gene is TRBJ2-7, the V gene TRBV28; D possibly matches TRBD1 or TRBD2 (5 bases each). Germline CDR1 and CDR2: MDHEN and SYDVKM. With 3 bases removed from V and 5 bases from J, the gap between germline ends came to 11 bases. The CDR3 runs 13 residues.